The 9 T cell receptor beta chains listed next were all sequenced from one sample in a study of T cells in Graves' hyperthyroidism and ophthalmopathy. Amplification targeted TCR beta CDR3 regions from RNA transcripts. Carried out on the TCR CDR3, a first-round RT-PCR used the HTBI primer set. One entry per CDR3 protein results from TCRdb running MiXCR on the multiplex PCR reads. The sample gives 450,000 to 500,000 distinct CDR3 sequences, around a fifth of which show up once; less than 65% is in the top ten. Material: blood. The receptors were gathered from a woman aged 70-85 years with Graves' ophthalmopathy.

This clonotype was seen a few times. This chain connects TRBV3-1 to TRBJ1-3; 9 nucleotides align to TRBD1. Per the germline V gene, CDR1 is LGHDT and CDR2 is YNNKEL (reference sequence). Losses at the gene ends were 1 base for V and 0 bases for J; bases not matched to a gene: 4. The length of the CDR3 is 17 residues. The CDR3: CASSQVGQGLSGNTIYF. The CDR3 DNA is TGTGCCAGCAGCCAAGTAGGACAGGGGCTCTCTGGAAACACCATATATTTT.

This clonotype occurred a few times. The chain joins TRBV5-6 to TRBJ2-2, with D perhaps matching TRBD1 or TRBD2 (5 bases each). Germline V gene lookup returns CDR1 SGHDT and CDR2 YYEEEE. The germline V and J ends were trimmed by 0 bases and 5 bases, with 11 bases remaining between them. This CDR3 is built from 15 residues. Here the CDR3 reads CASSLEGSRTGELFF. Here the CDR3 DNA reads TGTGCCAGCAGCTTGGAGGGGAGTAGGACCGGGGAGCTGTTTTTT.

This clonotype turned up a few times. V and J are TRBV7-9 and TRBJ2-3; TRBD1 is a possible D gene (5 bases). V was clipped by 1 base and J by 1 base, with 9 bases between them. CDR3 length equals 15 residues. The germline CDR1 and CDR2 sequences are SEHNR and FQNEAQ (reference sequence). DNA for the CDR3: TGTGCCAGCAGCTTAGAGTTGGGGCGCACAGATACGCAGTATTTT. It codes for CASSLELGRTDTQYF.

The chain employs TRBV20-1 and TRBJ1-2; 9 nucleotides line up with TRBD1. This CDR3 comprises 16 residues. Germline lookup yields CDR1 DFQATT and CDR2 SNEGSKA (reference sequence). Trimming at V came to 6 bases and at J to 1 base, leaving 12 bases not matched to a gene. The DNA of the CDR3 is TGCAGTGCGACTCCCGGGACAGGGTTTGGTAACTATGGCTACACCTTC. Its protein product is CSATPGTGFGNYGYTF.

There are a few counts of this clonotype. V is TRBV5-1 and J is TRBJ2-1; 14 bases map to TRBD2. The germline CDR1 and CDR2 sequences are SGHRS and YFSETQ. The V and J ends lost 4 bases and 0 bases, in that order; junction bases with no gene match: 9. There are 19 residues in the CDR3. CDR3 region: CASSQGLAGGPRSYNEQFF. In nucleotides, the CDR3 is TGCGCCAGCAGCCAAGGACTAGCGGGAGGCCCTCGCTCCTACAATGAGCAGTTCTTC.

This clonotype appeared once. The J gene is TRBJ1-3, the V gene TRBV20-1, with 10 positions matching TRBD1. Losses at the gene ends were 2 bases for V and 1 base for J; bases not matched to a gene: 8. The CDR3 sequence is 17 residues long. Germline V gene sequence: CDR1 DFQATT, CDR2 SNEGSKA (reference sequence). CDR3 sequence reads: CSARRDRGQGSGNTIYF. CDR3 bases: TGCAGTGCTAGACGAGACAGGGGGCAGGGATCTGGAAACACCATATATTTT.

The rearrangement uses TRBV7-9 and TRBJ2-3; D assignment may be TRBD1 or TRBD2 (6 bases each). Between the trimmed V and J ends, which lost 5 bases and 2 bases, there was a span of 17 bases. The CDR3 loop spans 16 amino acids. Germline V lookup: CDR1 SEHNR, CDR2 FQNEAQ (reference sequence). For the CDR3, the DNA is TGTGCCAGCAGCGGGCCGGGGGTGGGGGCCACAGATACGCAGTATTTT. This gives the protein CASSGPGVGATDTQYF.

This clonotype was picked up many times. The chain recombines TRBV28 with TRBJ2-1; 11 positions agree with TRBD2. This CDR3 has 15 amino acids. V dropped 6 bases and J dropped 5; count of bases not matched to a gene: 6. In germline, CDR1 is MDHEN, CDR2 SYDVKM. This CDR3 reads CASSWPGLADNEQFF. The CDR3 DNA follows: TGTGCCAGCAGCTGGCCGGGACTAGCGGACAATGAGCAGTTCTTC.

This clonotype has a count of ten or more. This chain connects TRBV12-3 or TRBV12-4 to TRBJ2-7; D possibly corresponds to TRBD2 (7 bases). CDR3 length: 19 residues. V lost 1 base and J 3 bases, leaving 25 bases between the germline ends. The CDR3 DNA follows: TGTGCCAGCAGTTTAGTAATGAGGGGGGGGGCCCCGGGAAACTACGAGCAGTACTTC. Translating it yields CASSLVMRGGAPGNYEQYF.